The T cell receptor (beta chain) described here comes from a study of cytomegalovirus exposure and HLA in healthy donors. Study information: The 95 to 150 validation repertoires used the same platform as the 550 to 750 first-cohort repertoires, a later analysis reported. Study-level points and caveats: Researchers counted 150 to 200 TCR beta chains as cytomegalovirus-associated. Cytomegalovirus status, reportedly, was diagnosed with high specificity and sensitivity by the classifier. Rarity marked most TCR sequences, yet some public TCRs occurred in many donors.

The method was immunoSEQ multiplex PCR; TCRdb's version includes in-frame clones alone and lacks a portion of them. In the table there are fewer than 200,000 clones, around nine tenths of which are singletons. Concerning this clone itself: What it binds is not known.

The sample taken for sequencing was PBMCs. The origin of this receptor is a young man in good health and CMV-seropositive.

The CDR3 spells CASSEGDGVFSTDTQYF. CDR3 coding DNA: TGTGCCAGCAGTGAAGGAGACGGAGTCTTTAGCACAGATACGCAGTATTTT. The rearrangement uses TRBV6-1 and TRBJ2-3; D is uncertain. Deletions cut 1 base from V and 0 bases from J, with 14 bases between. Germline assignment: CDR1 MNHNS and CDR2 SASEGT. This CDR3 has 17 amino acids.